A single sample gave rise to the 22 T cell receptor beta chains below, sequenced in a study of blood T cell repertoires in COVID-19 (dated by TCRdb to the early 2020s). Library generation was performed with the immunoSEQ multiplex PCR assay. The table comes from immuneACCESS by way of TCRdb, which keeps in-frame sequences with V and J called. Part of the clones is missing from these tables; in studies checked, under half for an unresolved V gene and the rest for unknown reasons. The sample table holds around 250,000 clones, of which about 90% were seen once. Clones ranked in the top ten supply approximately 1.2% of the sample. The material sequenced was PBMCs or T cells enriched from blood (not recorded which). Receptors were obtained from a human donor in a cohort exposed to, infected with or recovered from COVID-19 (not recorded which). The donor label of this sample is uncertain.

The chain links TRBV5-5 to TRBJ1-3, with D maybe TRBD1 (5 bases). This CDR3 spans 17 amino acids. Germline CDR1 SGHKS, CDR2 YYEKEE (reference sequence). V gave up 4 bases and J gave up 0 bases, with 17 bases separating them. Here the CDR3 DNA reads TGTGCCAGCAGCCCCGGGGGGGGGTTCAGCTCTGGAAACACCATATATTTT. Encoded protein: CASSPGGGFSSGNTIYF.

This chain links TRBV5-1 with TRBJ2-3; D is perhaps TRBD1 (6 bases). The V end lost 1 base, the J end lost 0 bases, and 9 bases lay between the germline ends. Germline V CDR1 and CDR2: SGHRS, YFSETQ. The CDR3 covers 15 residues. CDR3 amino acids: CASSLTGISTDTQYF. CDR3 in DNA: TGCGCCAGCAGCTTGACAGGGATAAGCACAGATACGCAGTATTTT.

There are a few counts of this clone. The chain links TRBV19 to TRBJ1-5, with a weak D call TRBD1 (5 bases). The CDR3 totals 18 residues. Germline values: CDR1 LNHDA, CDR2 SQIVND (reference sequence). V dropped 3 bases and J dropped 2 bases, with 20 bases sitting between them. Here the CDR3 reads CASSMRAGRRVGNQPQHF. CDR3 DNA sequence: TGTGCCAGTAGTATGCGGGCGGGACGGAGGGTCGGCAATCAGCCCCAGCATTTT. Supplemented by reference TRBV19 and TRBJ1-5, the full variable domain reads DGGITQSPKYLFRKEGQNVTLSCEQNLNHDAMYWYRQDPGQGLRLIYYSQIVNDFQKGDIAEGYSVSREKKESFPLTVTSAQKNPTAFYLCASSMRAGRRVGNQPQHFGDGTRLSIL.

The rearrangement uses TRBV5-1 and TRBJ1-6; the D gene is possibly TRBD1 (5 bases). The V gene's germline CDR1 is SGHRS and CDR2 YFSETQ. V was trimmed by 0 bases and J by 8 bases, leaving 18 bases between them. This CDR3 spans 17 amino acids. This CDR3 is CASSLVSSDIYYSPLHF. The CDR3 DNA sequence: TGCGCCAGCAGCTTGGTTTCATCGGACATATATTATTCACCCCTCCACTTT. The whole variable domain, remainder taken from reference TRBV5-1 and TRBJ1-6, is KAGVTQTPRYLIKTRGQQVTLSCSPISGHRSVSWYQQTPGQGLQFLFEYFSETQRNKGNFPGRFSGRQFSNSRSEMNVSTLELGDSALYLCASSLVSSDIYYSPLHFGNGTRLTVT.

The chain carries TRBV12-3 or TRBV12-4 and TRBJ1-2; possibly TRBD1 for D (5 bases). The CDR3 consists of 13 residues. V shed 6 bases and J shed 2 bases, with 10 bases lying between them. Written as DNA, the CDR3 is TGTGCCAGCAGCCCCGCAGGGAACTATGGCTACACCTTC. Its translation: CASSPAGNYGYTF.

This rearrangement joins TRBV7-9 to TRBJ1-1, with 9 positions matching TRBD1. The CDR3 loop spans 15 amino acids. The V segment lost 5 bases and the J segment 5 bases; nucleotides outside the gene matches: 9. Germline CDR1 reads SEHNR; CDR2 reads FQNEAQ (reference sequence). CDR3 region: CASSPGQGWGTEAFF. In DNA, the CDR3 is TGTGCCAGCAGCCCGGGACAGGGATGGGGGACTGAAGCTTTCTTT.

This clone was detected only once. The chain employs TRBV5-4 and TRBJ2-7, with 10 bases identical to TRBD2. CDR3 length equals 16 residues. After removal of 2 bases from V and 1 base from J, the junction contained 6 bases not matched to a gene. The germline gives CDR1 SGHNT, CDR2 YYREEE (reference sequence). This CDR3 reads CASSFPTSGRSYEQYF. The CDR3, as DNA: TGTGCCAGCAGCTTCCCGACTAGCGGGCGATCCTACGAGCAGTACTTC.

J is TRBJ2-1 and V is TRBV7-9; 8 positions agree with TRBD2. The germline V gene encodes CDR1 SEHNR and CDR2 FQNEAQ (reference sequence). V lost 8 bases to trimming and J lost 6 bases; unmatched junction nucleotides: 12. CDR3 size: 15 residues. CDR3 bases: TGTGCCAGCGGAATTTCGGGACTAGGGTTCAATGAGCAGTTCTTC. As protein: CASGISGLGFNEQFF.

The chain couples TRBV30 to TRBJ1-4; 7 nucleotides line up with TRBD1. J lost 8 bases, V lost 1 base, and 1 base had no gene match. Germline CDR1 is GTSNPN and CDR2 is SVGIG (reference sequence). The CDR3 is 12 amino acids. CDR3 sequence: CAWSGQGEKLFF. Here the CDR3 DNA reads TGTGCCTGGAGTGGACAGGGAGAAAAACTGTTTTTT.

Here the CDR3 DNA reads TGTGCCAGCCAAGGGGTATCCTACGAGCAGTACTTC. It yields the protein CASQGVSYEQYF. The V gene is TRBV19, the J gene TRBJ2-7; D may be TRBD1 (5 bases). Germline V gene sequence: CDR1 LNHDA, CDR2 SQIVND (reference sequence). The CDR3 is made up of 12 amino acids. V lost 9 bases and J 1 base, leaving 10 bases between the germline ends.

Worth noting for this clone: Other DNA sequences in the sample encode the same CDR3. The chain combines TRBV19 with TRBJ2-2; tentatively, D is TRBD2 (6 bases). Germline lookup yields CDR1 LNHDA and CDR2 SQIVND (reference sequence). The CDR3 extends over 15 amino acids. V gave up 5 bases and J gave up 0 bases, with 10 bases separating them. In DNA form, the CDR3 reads TGTGCCAGTAGTCCCCGGGACTCGAACACCGGGGAGCTGTTTTTT. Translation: CASSPRDSNTGELFF.

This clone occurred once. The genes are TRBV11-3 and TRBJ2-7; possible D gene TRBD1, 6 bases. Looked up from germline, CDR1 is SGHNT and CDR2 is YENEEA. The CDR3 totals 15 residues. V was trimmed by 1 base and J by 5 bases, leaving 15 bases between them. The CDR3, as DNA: TGTGCCAGCAGCTTAGCTGGGCAGGGGCAGGACGAGCAGTACTTC. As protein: CASSLAGQGQDEQYF.

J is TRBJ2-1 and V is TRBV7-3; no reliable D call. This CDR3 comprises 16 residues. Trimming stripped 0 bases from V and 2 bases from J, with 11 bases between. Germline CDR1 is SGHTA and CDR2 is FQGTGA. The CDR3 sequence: CASSLTSGSPYNEQFF. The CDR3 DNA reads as TGTGCCAGCAGCTTAACTTCCGGTAGCCCCTACAATGAGCAGTTCTTC.

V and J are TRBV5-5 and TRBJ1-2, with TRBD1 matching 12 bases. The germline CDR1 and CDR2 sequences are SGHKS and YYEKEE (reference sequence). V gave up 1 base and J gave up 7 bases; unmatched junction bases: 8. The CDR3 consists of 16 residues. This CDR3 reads CASSLKTGTGGSGYTF. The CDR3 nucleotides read TGTGCCAGCAGCTTGAAGACCGGGACAGGGGGCTCTGGCTACACCTTC.

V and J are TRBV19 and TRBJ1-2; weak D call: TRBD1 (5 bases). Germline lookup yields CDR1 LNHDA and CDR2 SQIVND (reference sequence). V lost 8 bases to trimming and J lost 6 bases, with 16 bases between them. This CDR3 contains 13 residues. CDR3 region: CASGGTGGNGYTF. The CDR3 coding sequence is TGTGCCAGTGGCGGGACGGGGGGAAATGGCTACACCTTC.

The CDR3 coding sequence is TGTGCCAGCAGCTTGGTGGAGGAGACCCAGTACTTC. Translated, it gives CASSLVEETQYF. The chain carries TRBV5-5 and TRBJ2-5; D call uncertain. V lost 0 bases and J 5 bases, leaving 5 bases between the germline ends. CDR1 SGHKS and CDR2 YYEKEE come from the germline V gene (reference sequence). There are 12 residues in the CDR3.

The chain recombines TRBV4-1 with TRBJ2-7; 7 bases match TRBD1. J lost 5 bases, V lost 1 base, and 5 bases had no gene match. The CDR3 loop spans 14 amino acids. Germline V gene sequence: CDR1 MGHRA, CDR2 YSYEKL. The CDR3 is CASSQAQGDDEQYF. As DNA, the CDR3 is TGCGCCAGCAGCCAAGCCCAGGGGGACGACGAGCAGTACTTC.

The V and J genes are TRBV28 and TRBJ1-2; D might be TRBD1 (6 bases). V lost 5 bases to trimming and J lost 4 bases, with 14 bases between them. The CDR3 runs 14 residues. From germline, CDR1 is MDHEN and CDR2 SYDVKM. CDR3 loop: CASSPPGRGYGYTF. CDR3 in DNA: TGTGCCAGCAGTCCCCCGGGCAGGGGCTATGGCTACACCTTC.

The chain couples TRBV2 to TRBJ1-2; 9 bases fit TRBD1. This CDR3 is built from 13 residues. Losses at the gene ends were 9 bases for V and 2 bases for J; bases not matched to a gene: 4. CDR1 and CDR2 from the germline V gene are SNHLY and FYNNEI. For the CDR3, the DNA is TGTGCCAGGACAGGGGGGGCAAACTATGGCTACACCTTC. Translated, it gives CARTGGANYGYTF. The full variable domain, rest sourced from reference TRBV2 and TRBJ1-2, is EPEVTQTPSHQVTQMGQEVILRCVPISNHLYFYWYRQILGQKVEFLVSFYNNEISEKSEIFDDQFSVERPDGSNFTLKIRSTKLEDSAMYFCARTGGANYGYTFGSGTRLTVV.

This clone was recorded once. CDR3 region: CASSLTRASRGPYEQYF. DNA for the CDR3: TGTGCCAGCAGCCTCACCCGCGCTAGCCGTGGTCCCTACGAGCAGTACTTC. V and J are TRBV13 and TRBJ2-7; tentative D call: TRBD2 (5 bases). Looked up from germline, CDR1 is PRHDT and CDR2 is FYEKMQ (reference sequence). CDR3 length: 17 amino acids. The ends were cut back, 5 bases at V and 2 bases at J, with 22 bases in the middle.

The CDR3 reads CAWSSGSSYEQYF. The DNA of the CDR3 is TGTGCCTGGAGTTCAGGTAGTTCCTACGAGCAGTACTTC. The genes are TRBV30 and TRBJ2-7; D is ambiguous. The germline V gene has CDR1 GTSNPN and CDR2 SVGIG (reference sequence). The CDR3 runs 13 residues. V lost 2 bases and J 1 base, leaving 9 bases between the germline ends.

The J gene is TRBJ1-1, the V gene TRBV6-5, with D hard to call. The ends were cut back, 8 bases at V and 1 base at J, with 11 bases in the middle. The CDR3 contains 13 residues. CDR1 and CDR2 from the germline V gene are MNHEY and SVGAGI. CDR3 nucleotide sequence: TGTGCCAGCTCGGAGGGCGCGAACACTGAAGCTTTCTTT. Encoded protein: CASSEGANTEAFF.